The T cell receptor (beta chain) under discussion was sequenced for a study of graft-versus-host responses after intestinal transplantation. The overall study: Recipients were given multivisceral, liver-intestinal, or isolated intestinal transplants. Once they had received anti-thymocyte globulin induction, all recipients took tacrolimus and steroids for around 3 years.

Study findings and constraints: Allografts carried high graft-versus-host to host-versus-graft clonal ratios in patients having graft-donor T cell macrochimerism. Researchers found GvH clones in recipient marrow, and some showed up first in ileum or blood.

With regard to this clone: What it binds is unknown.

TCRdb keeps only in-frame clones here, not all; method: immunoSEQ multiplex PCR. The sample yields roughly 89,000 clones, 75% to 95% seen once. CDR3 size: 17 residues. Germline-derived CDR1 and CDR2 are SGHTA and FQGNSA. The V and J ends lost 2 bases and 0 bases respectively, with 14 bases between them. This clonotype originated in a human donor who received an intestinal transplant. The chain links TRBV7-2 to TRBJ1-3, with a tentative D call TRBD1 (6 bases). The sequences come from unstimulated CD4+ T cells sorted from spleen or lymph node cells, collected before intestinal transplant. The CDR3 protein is CASSLKKTGTSGNTIYF. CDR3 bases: TGTGCCAGCAGCTTAAAAAAAACAGGGACCTCTGGAAACACCATATATTTT.